The clone carrying this TCR beta chain was seen a handful of times. Its antigen is still unknown. Both TRBC1 and TRBC2 were covered by a beta constant-region primer of two equimolar oligonucleotides. From the UMI-ligation and nested PCR reads, TCRdb called clonotypes with MiXCR, one entry per CDR3 protein. Of tens of thousands of distinct CDR3 sequences detected, over 10% appear once; the ten largest clones hold around 0.9%. The data were taken from a study of naive and memory T cell subsets. Study results and caveats: Naive and memory repertoire findings lacked a ground truth for validation.

The CDR3 totals 14 residues. In germline, CDR1 is MNHNY, CDR2 SVGAGI (reference sequence). With V trimmed by 6 bases and J by 7 bases, 9 bases remained unmatched. V is TRBV6-6 and J is TRBJ2-7; 10 bases match TRBD1. The specimen was central memory CD4+ T cells from blood. The receptor was derived from a human donor in good health. The CDR3 protein is CASRTGQGIIEQYF. DNA of the CDR3: TGTGCCAGCAGAACGGGACAGGGGATAATAGAGCAGTACTTC.